This TCR beta chain stems from a study of T cell repertoires in cytomegalovirus infection. About the study: Matching HLA type and CMV infection were both indicated by public TCR beta signatures.

The ends lost 8 bases at V and 2 bases at J; junction bases unmatched: 13. The CDR3 is 16 residues long. Germline CDR1 reads SGHTA; CDR2 reads FQGNSA. TCRdb analysed the reads with MiXCR anew, one entry per CDR3 protein. The table lists approximately 750,000 distinct CDR3 sequences, less than 40% of them singletons. Findings and limits, study-wide: Clonotype analysis showed dominance of the ex vivo response by HLA-C-restricted CMV-specific TCR beta clonotypes. Accumulated public TCR beta family frequency recognized individuals carrying CMV together with the relevant HLA.

As to this clonotype: The antigen is unknown. With a much larger clone just one base away, this may be a read error.

The receptor was isolated from a human donor in good health (CMV status not recorded). Some clones in this sample may be carry-over from other donors' samples. Sequenced input: PBMCs. The chain uses TRBV7-2 and TRBJ2-7, with TRBD1 matching 9 bases. DNA of the CDR3: TGTGCCAGCGGCTCAGAAGGGACAGGGAGAACCTACGAGCAGTACTTC. It yields the protein CASGSEGTGRTYEQYF.